Following are 28 T cell receptor beta chains from one sample sequenced in a study of blood T cells in healthy people across ages. Alongside a J-beta primer mix, a sample-barcoded 5' primer served in a second PCR lasting about 7 to 12 cycles. TCRdb itself ran the 5' RACE reads through MiXCR, one entry per CDR3 protein. The repertoire has about 1,000,000 distinct CDR3 sequences, 45% of them found once; the top ten carry approximately 17%. Input material: blood. These TCRs come from a woman in her sixties in good health.

V is TRBV2 and J is TRBJ2-5; 7 positions match TRBD2. In germline, CDR1 is SNHLY, CDR2 FYNNEI. CDR3 size: 13 residues. V lost 6 bases, J lost 11 bases, and 12 bases stayed unmatched. The CDR3 here is CASRLAPNNEQYF. CDR3 DNA sequence: TGTGCCAGCAGACTAGCGCCGAACAATGAGCAGTACTTC.

The DNA of the CDR3 is TGCAGTGCTAGTAATGGCCGGGAGGGCAATCAGCCCCAGCATTTT. Translation gives CSASNGREGNQPQHF. The chain has TRBV20-1 and TRBJ1-5; no definite D call. This CDR3 region has 15 residues. Per the germline V gene, CDR1 is DFQATT and CDR2 is SNEGSKA (reference sequence). Trimming removed 3 bases from V and 2 bases from J, with 14 bases in between.

The chain links TRBV20-1 to TRBJ1-1, with no clear D. CDR1 and CDR2 (germline): DFQATT, SNEGSKA (reference sequence). Deletions cut 0 bases from V and 0 bases from J, with 20 bases between. This CDR3 has 18 amino acids. The CDR3 coding sequence is TGCAGTGCTAGAGATGAAGAGGGAGGTGGGGTTTTGAACACTGAAGCTTTCTTT. Its protein is CSARDEEGGGVLNTEAFF.

This chain connects TRBV29-1 to TRBJ2-1, with TRBD2 matching over 9 bases. Germline trimming cut 2 bases from V and 4 bases from J; bases unmatched to any gene: 15. There are 18 residues in the CDR3. Germline V gene sequence: CDR1 SQVTM, CDR2 ANQGSEA. Here the CDR3 DNA reads TGCAGCGTTGAATACACAGGTTTAGCGGGAGCCCCATACAATGAGCAGTTCTTC. Translating it yields CSVEYTGLAGAPYNEQFF.

This clonotype was seen ten or more times. The rearrangement links TRBV24-1 to TRBJ2-1; 14 bases are shared with TRBD2. After removal of 4 bases from V and 0 bases from J, the junction contained 4 bases not matched to a gene. The germline gives CDR1 KGHDR, CDR2 SFDVKD. This CDR3 is 18 amino acids long. The chain's CDR3 is CATSDPGTSGSSYNEQFF. The CDR3 DNA reads TGTGCCACCAGTGACCCCGGGACTAGCGGGAGCTCCTACAATGAGCAGTTCTTC.

Note on this clonotype: A read error may be the cause here, since a much bigger clone is one base away. The V and J genes are TRBV11-2 and TRBJ2-7, with TRBD1 matching 12 bases. V was clipped by 4 bases and J by 9 bases; unmatched bases: 7. This CDR3 has 14 residues. Looked up from germline, CDR1 is SGHAT and CDR2 is FQNNGV. CDR3 coding DNA: TGTGCCAGCAGCTCTGGGACAGGGGGCTGGGGGCAGTACTTC. Its protein is CASSSGTGGWGQYF.

The chain has TRBV6-2 or TRBV6-3 and TRBJ2-3; D is unclear. Germline values: CDR1 MNHEY, CDR2 SVGEGT. V was clipped by 7 bases and J by 2 bases, with 7 bases between them. The CDR3 runs to 12 residues. The DNA for the CDR3 is TGTGCCAGCAAGTTCGCCACAGATACGCAGTATTTT. Translating gives CASKFATDTQYF.

In its sample, this clonotype was seen many times. This rearrangement joins TRBV27 to TRBJ1-2, with D possibly TRBD1 on 5 matching bases. The CDR3 covers 14 residues. V was cut by 6 bases and J by 4 bases, with 15 bases left in between. Looked up from germline, CDR1 is MNHEY and CDR2 is SMNVEV (reference sequence). CDR3 loop: CASSAWGGTYGYTF. The DNA for the CDR3 is TGTGCCAGCAGCGCTTGGGGGGGGACCTATGGCTACACCTTC.

This clonotype was recorded at least ten times. The chain employs TRBV29-1 and TRBJ1-2; TRBD1 agrees at 8 bases. Germline CDR1 reads SQVTM; CDR2 reads ANQGSEA. CDR3 length equals 14 residues. Unmatched junction bases numbered 7, after V lost 1 base and J lost 6 bases. The CDR3 coding sequence is TGCAGCGTTGAAGGGTGGGGCAGGGGGCATGGCTACACCTTC. Protein: CSVEGWGRGHGYTF. The whole variable domain, filled in from reference TRBV29-1 and TRBJ1-2, reads SAVISQKPSRDICQRGTSLTIQCQVDSQVTMMFWYRQQPGQSLTLIATANQGSEATYESGFVIDKFPISRPNLTFSTLTVSNMSPEDSSIYLCSVEGWGRGHGYTFGSGTRLTVV.

The rearrangement links TRBV28 to TRBJ2-7; D could derive from TRBD1 or TRBD2 (5 bases each). The germline V gene encodes CDR1 MDHEN and CDR2 SYDVKM. The V and J ends lost 4 bases and 2 bases respectively, with 18 bases between them. The CDR3 consists of 16 residues. In DNA form, the CDR3 reads TGTGCCAGCAGTTCCCCCGAACGGGGCAAACCCTACGAGCAGTACTTC. Its translation is CASSSPERGKPYEQYF.

V gene TRBV5-4 combines with J gene TRBJ2-5; 8 nucleotides agree with TRBD2. CDR1 is SGHNT and CDR2 is YYREEE in the germline V gene (reference sequence). V lost 1 base, J lost 1 base, and 6 bases stayed unmatched. This CDR3 is 16 amino acids long. CDR3 sequence: CASSLSTGGPQETQYF. In DNA form, the CDR3 reads TGTGCCAGCAGCTTGAGCACGGGAGGGCCCCAAGAGACCCAGTACTTC.

For this clonotype: The junction differs from germline at one of its ends, possibly a read error. V usage is TRBV6-2 or TRBV6-3 and J usage is TRBJ2-1; 13 bases are shared with TRBD2. The CDR3 totals 15 residues. The germline V gene encodes CDR1 MNHEY and CDR2 SVGEGT. The CDR3 protein is CAGSYRGLAGSEQFF. CDR3 in DNA: TGTGCCGGCAGTTACCGGGGACTAGCGGGAAGTGAGCAGTTCTTC.

This clonotype was recorded once. The chain links TRBV15 to TRBJ2-1; the match to TRBD2 covers 10 bases. In germline, CDR1 is LNHNV, CDR2 YYDKDF (reference sequence). The CDR3 consists of 15 residues. With V trimmed by 1 base and J by 5 bases, 2 bases remained unmatched. The CDR3 nucleotides read TGTGCCACCAGCAGAGGGACTAGCGGACACAATGAGCAGTTCTTC. Encoded protein: CATSRGTSGHNEQFF. Combining the CDR3 with reference TRBV15 and TRBJ2-1 gives the whole variable domain DAMVIQNPRYQVTQFGKPVTLSCSQTLNHNVMYWYQQKSSQAPKLLFHYYDKDFNNEADTPDNFQSRRPNTSFCFLDIRSPGLGDTAMYLCATSRGTSGHNEQFFGPGTRLTVL.

There are a few counts of this clonotype. The V call is TRBV5-1, the J call TRBJ1-4, with TRBD1 identical over 10 bases. V dropped 4 bases and J dropped 7; count of bases not matched to a gene: 4. The germline CDR1 and CDR2 sequences are SGHRS and YFSETQ. The CDR3 sequence is 14 residues long. CDR3 in amino acids: CASSQDRGIEKLFF. The CDR3 DNA sequence: TGCGCCAGCAGCCAGGACAGGGGGATTGAAAAACTGTTTTTT. Filled out from reference TRBV5-1 and TRBJ1-4, the complete variable domain reads KAGVTQTPRYLIKTRGQQVTLSCSPISGHRSVSWYQQTPGQGLQFLFEYFSETQRNKGNFPGRFSGRQFSNSRSEMNVSTLELGDSALYLCASSQDRGIEKLFFGSGTQLSVL.

The chain carries TRBV5-1 and TRBJ2-7, with D possibly being TRBD2 (6 bases). V lost 4 bases to trimming and J lost 5 bases, with 16 bases between them. The CDR3 has 14 residues. Germline CDR1 SGHRS, CDR2 YFSETQ. CDR3 DNA sequence: TGCGCCAGCAGCCTGGGAGGAGGGGTAAACGAGCAGTACTTC. This codes for CASSLGGGVNEQYF.

In this sample, this clonotype turned up a few times. The V and J genes are TRBV11-2 and TRBJ2-4, with 10 bases lining up with TRBD1. Germline lookup yields CDR1 SGHAT and CDR2 FQNNGV. This CDR3 has 13 amino acids. The V segment lost 5 bases and the J segment 8 bases; nucleotides outside the gene matches: 3. CDR3: CASSGDRGYIQYF. CDR3 sequence (DNA): TGTGCCAGCAGCGGGGACAGGGGCTACATTCAGTACTTC.

This clonotype was seen more than once but under ten times. The chain recombines TRBV29-1 with TRBJ1-2; 8 bases align to TRBD1. J lost 4 bases, V lost 5 bases, and 9 bases had no gene match. This CDR3 region has 14 residues. Germline values: CDR1 SQVTM, CDR2 ANQGSEA. The CDR3 DNA follows: TGCAGCGTTTTCCCGACAGGGGAGAGCTATGGCTACACCTTC. It codes for CSVFPTGESYGYTF.

In its sample, this clonotype was seen a few times. V gene TRBV4-2 combines with J gene TRBJ2-3; 15 nucleotides align to TRBD2. V lost 4 bases to trimming and J lost 1 base; unmatched junction nucleotides: 6. The CDR3 length is 18 residues. Germline values: CDR1 LGHNA, CDR2 YNFKEQ. CDR3 sequence (DNA): TGTGCCAGCAGCCTCGGACTAGCGGGAGGGCCTCGCACAGATACGCAGTATTTT. Amino acid sequence: CASSLGLAGGPRTDTQYF.

This clonotype was counted between two and nine times. The DNA of the CDR3 is TGTGCCAGCAGCATCGGAAGAGGACAGGGGGCCTACGAGCAGTACTTC. Translating it yields CASSIGRGQGAYEQYF. This chain uses TRBV5-5 with TRBJ2-7, with 10 nucleotides matching TRBD1. The CDR3 has 16 residues. V shed 4 bases and J 2 bases; nucleotides not matched to a gene: 9. The germline gives CDR1 SGHKS, CDR2 YYEKEE (reference sequence).

This clonotype has ten or more counts. The rearrangement joins TRBV3-1 to TRBJ2-5, with 13 positions matching TRBD2. V lost 6 bases and J lost 11; bases outside the gene matches: 6. Germline V gene data show CDR1 as LGHDT and CDR2 as YNNKEL (reference sequence). The CDR3 is made up of 13 amino acids. CDR3 sequence: CASSRGLAGEQYF. DNA for the CDR3: TGTGCCAGCAGTCGAGGACTAGCGGGAGAGCAGTACTTC.

The V call is TRBV4-2, the J call TRBJ1-2; TRBD1 is a possible D gene (6 bases). This CDR3 is built from 15 residues. Germline-derived CDR1 and CDR2 are LGHNA and YNFKEQ. V lost 2 bases and J lost 4, with 14 bases in between. CDR3 region: CASSQQIGDTYGYTF. The CDR3 DNA reads as TGTGCCAGCAGCCAACAAATCGGGGACACCTATGGCTACACCTTC.

This chain joins TRBV12-3 or TRBV12-4 and TRBJ1-1, with unresolved D. V was pared by 5 bases and J by 6 bases, with 7 bases between. This CDR3 has 11 amino acids. The CDR3 spells CASSQVAEAFF. CDR3 in DNA: TGTGCCAGCAGTCAGGTTGCTGAAGCTTTCTTT.

The chain is built from TRBV27 and TRBJ1-1; 8 positions agree with TRBD1. In germline, CDR1 is MNHEY, CDR2 SMNVEV (reference sequence). J lost 2 bases, V lost 6 bases, and 5 bases had no gene match. CDR3 length: 14 amino acids. The CDR3 region is CASSRTGHNTEAFF. The CDR3 coding sequence is TGTGCCAGCAGCCGGACAGGGCATAACACTGAAGCTTTCTTT.

In its sample, this clonotype was seen a few times. The chain combines TRBV20-1 with TRBJ2-7, with a weak D call TRBD2 (6 bases). Germline V CDR1 and CDR2: DFQATT, SNEGSKA (reference sequence). Trimming cost V 1 base and J 3 bases, with 13 bases left between them. The CDR3 sequence is 14 residues long. CDR3 sequence reads: CSARVRDSNYEQYF. The CDR3 DNA sequence: TGCAGTGCTAGAGTACGGGACTCGAACTACGAGCAGTACTTC.

As for this clonotype: Possible read error: a much larger clone is one base away. V and J are TRBV29-1 and TRBJ2-5, with a weak D call TRBD2 (6 bases). In germline, CDR1 is SQVTM, CDR2 ANQGSEA. Trimming left V 4 bases short and J 11 bases short, with 17 bases between. The CDR3 spans 12 residues. The CDR3 here is CSVGGVNYKQYF. The CDR3, as DNA: TGCAGCGTTGGGGGGGTCAACTACAAGCAGTACTTC.

The CDR3, as DNA: TGCGCCAGCAGTGTCGGAGGGTCGGACGAGCAGTACTTC. Encoded protein: CASSVGGSDEQYF. V is TRBV10-1 and J is TRBJ2-7; a possible D gene is TRBD2 (6 bases). Germline V lookup: CDR1 WNHNN, CDR2 SYGVQD (reference sequence). CDR3 size: 13 residues. Trimming took 4 bases from V and 5 from J, leaving 12 bases between them.

This rearrangement joins TRBV4-2 to TRBJ1-4; maybe TRBD1 (6 bases). Trimming pared 4 bases from V and 4 bases from J, leaving 10 bases between. There are 14 residues in the CDR3. Per the germline V gene, CDR1 is LGHNA and CDR2 is YNFKEQ. In nucleotides, the CDR3 is TGTGCCAGCAGCCGACAGGCCTTTAATGAAAAACTGTTTTTT. As protein: CASSRQAFNEKLFF.

The table lists this clonotype with a count of one. The rearrangement uses TRBV14 and TRBJ2-5, with 10 nucleotides matching TRBD1. The CDR3 is made up of 16 amino acids. Germline CDR1 SGHDN, CDR2 FVKESK. J gave up 5 bases and V 3 bases, and 9 bases lay outside the gene matches. This chain's CDR3 is CASSQGGQGTGETQYF. In DNA, the CDR3 is TGTGCCAGCAGCCAGGGGGGACAGGGGACCGGTGAGACCCAGTACTTC.